This T cell receptor beta chain stems from a study of cytomegalovirus exposure and HLA in healthy donors (dated 2017 in TCRdb). A note on the overall study: An earlier analysis of some 600 of the donors reported approximately 300 Gb of sequence data and 95 million to 140 million unique TCR beta sequences obtained from roughly 180 million T cells. The study aimed to test whether cataloging public T cell receptors could reveal signatures of past pathogen exposure. The genetic ancestry cluster associated with self-reported Caucasian donors included roughly four fifths of the roughly 400 genotyped donors. An earlier analysis of more than 450 of the donors used high-throughput TCR beta sequencing to judge whether each TCR beta V gene segment behaved as functional or pseudogenic. All discovery cohort repertoires had been generated using a single sequencing platform. Besides the first cohort of some 670 subjects, a separate validation cohort made up of over 95 different subjects was used. Among 398 genotyped donors of the cohort, an average of roughly 230,000 unique TCR beta nucleotide sequences was sequenced per donor, of which about 19% were non-productive. Both class I and class II loci were covered by HLA typing, at four-digit resolution. Four or five DR-DQ haplotypes were handled as single units for association and clustering, since linkage in the cohort was strong. The later analysis used no new phenotypic data to find candidate immune exposures, relying instead on TCR beta sequences and their occurrence across donors. An early release covering just under 650 HLA-typed donors comprised about 310 gigabases of sequencing data and tens of millions of unique TCR sequences. The study used immunosequencing to profile the T cell repertoires of 666 subjects and linked those repertoires to cytomegalovirus serostatus. To study patterns of TCR occurrence, a later analysis re-analyzed previously published TCR beta repertoires from around 700 donors and added high-resolution HLA genotyping. Donor age, sex, ethnicity and CMV serostatus were compiled together with the repertoire data. The number of donors typed differed by locus, with about 629-640 for A, B, C, DRB1 and DQB1, more than 500 for DQA1, under 610 for DPA1, and under 490 for DPB1. A later genetic analysis used genome-wide SNP genotypes for about 60% of the roughly 670 donors, treating that subset as a discovery cohort. The study combined high-throughput TCR immunosequencing, statistical association of individual TCRs with disease status, and machine learning to predict cytomegalovirus infection status.

The trim is 6 bases for V and 2 bases for J, with a gap of 10 bases between the germline ends. Measured from the cysteine to the phenylalanine, the CDR3 is 13 residues long. CDR3 DNA only is kept here, 39 bases in frame from base 1. Reading the germline V gene (reference sequence) gives CDR1 MNHEY and CDR2 SMNVEV. In total, 600 or so healthy bone marrow donors made up the cohort. Cohort members were all nominally healthy when sampled, although unrecorded immune exposures were likely present. The donor was CMV seropositive and belonged to the group of 250 to 350 seropositive cohort members. A peripheral blood sample was collected from each donor, and TCR beta sequencing was performed on peripheral blood mononuclear cells. Genomic DNA was extracted from the blood cell samples with the Qiagen DNeasy Blood Extraction Kit. About this clone itself: Its antigen remains unidentified. Base qualities are missing; no much larger clone stands one base away.

Library preparation was by the immunoSEQ multiplex PCR assay. For the multiplex PCR, a mixture combining 60 forward primers for TCR Vbeta segments and 13 reverse primers for TCR Jbeta segments was used. The CDR3 region of rearranged TCR beta genes was amplified from genomic DNA by a multiplex PCR assay. The Illumina HiSeq System was used to sequence the amplified TCR beta libraries as 87-base-pair reads. Per the source publication's procedure: A later analysis tallied around 80 million unique TCR beta chains across the 610 or so repertoires, and approximately 9.9 million of those chains were shared by two or more donors. A nearest-neighbor algorithm error-corrected the raw reads and collapsed the reads into unique sequences, merging closely related sequences to remove PCR and sequencing errors. To assign V, D and J gene segments, CDR3 sequences were aligned to IMGT reference sequences. For a sequence to be retained, a match of at least six nucleotides was required to both a V gene segment and a J gene segment. A rearrangement was called productive if the CDR3 had no stop codons and remained in frame with V and J, and every other rearrangement was called non-productive. Following IMGT convention, CDR3 was defined as the stretch from the second conserved V-encoded cysteine up to the conserved J-encoded phenylalanine. The earlier analysis of about 560 of the donors excluded any sequence lacking an unambiguous match to a single V gene segment. An earlier analysis of a few hundred of the donors classified V segments as functional when productive rearrangements were above 56.7% and as segregating when the standard deviation between donors was above 5%. A statistical classification framework was built to diagnose cytomegalovirus status from the catalog of TCR beta chain sequences. A later analysis assigned V and J genes by comparing TCR nucleotide sequences with IMGT/GENE-DB human TR gene sequences. The TCRdist pipeline was used in a later analysis to assign CDR3 sequences and most-parsimonious VDJ recombination scenarios. In a later analysis, each TCR beta chain was defined by its CDR3 amino acid sequence together with its V-gene family, and reads lacking a unique V-gene family were excluded. To address suspected cross-contamination and a sequencing artifact, a later analysis removed roughly 640 highly shared, low-generation-probability nucleotide sequences. For each public chain, a later analysis derived a clonal expansion index from normalized ranks of inferred template counts within each repertoire. A later analysis computed generation probabilities with a VDJ recombination model fitted to out-of-frame rearrangements, and checked the results against IGoR. A later analysis scored TCR-TCR, TCR-HLA and TCR-CMV co-occurrence with hypergeometric tests, applying a repertoire-size bias correction to TCR pairs. In a later analysis, false discovery rates were estimated by permuting HLA or CMV assignments 20 times. In a later analysis, co-occurring TCRs were grouped using DBSCAN, with TCRdist sequence similarity added in when clustering inside HLA-allele-positive subsets. For co-occurrence clustering, repertoires with fewer than 30,000 or more than 120,000 public chains were excluded, along with about five repertoires with anomalous nucleotide sharing. In TCRdb, the immuneACCESS table is reduced to in-frame sequences with V and J assigned. These tables do not hold every clone; where another copy was compared, an unresolved V gene accounts for under half, and the others remain unexplained. V and J calls and clone size are given by that table; D and trimming were obtained from the DNA. The sample table holds approximately 160,000 clones, of which roughly 80% were seen once. The ten largest make up approximately 1.2% of the sample.

What the work shows at the level of the full study, not this receptor alone: In the study, around 150 TCR beta chains were listed as associated with cytomegalovirus. Cytomegalovirus status was reported to be diagnosed by the classifier with high specificity and sensitivity in both the original and validation cohorts. Because HLA typing was unavailable for some donors at each locus, only the typed subset was used in association tests. The earlier analysis of 450 to 700 of the donors excluded 15 to 20 rarely observed V segments, including chromosome 9 orphons, because counts were too low. Some IMGT-functional V segments, including TRBV6-2 and TRBV6-3, could not be distinguished by the 87-base-pair reads and were therefore excluded. In a later analysis, TCR association rates were found to vary across HLA loci, with the most associated TCRs seen for DRB1 alleles and the fewest for HLA-C alleles. A further reported finding was that TCR beta sequences accurately predicted the HLA-A and HLA-B alleles for most subjects in the first cohort. A cluster of highly shared sequence variants was judged likely to represent a technical artifact of the sequencing pipeline. Specific HLA alleles were associated with 15,000 to 20,000 TCR beta sequences at a false discovery rate of 0.05 in a later analysis. In a later analysis, HLA-associated TCR beta chains showed more clonal expansion and lower generation probabilities than non-associated chains that were equally common. While some public TCRs were present in many individuals, most TCR sequences turned up only very rarely across donors. When HLA alleles, especially DR and DQ, strongly co-occurred, TCR associations were difficult to assign to individual alleles. This cohort had only TCR beta chains sequenced, and the lack of alpha or paired-chain data limited which features could be detected. Correlated functional status among segregating V segments might reflect linkage disequilibrium, but an unknown experimental factor could not be ruled out. Sequencing depth was assumed to be roughly uniform across donors in the presence/absence analyses, though that assumption may not hold. In a later genetic analysis, fewer N-insertions in productive TCRs were reported among donors in an Asian-associated ancestry cluster than the approximately 670-donor mean. In an earlier analysis of roughly 560 of the donors, most TCR beta V segments were observed in productive rearrangements about 87% or about 30% of the time, broadly matching IMGT annotations. The authors suggested that the approach could potentially be generalized to other disease states and immunological phenotypes. In a later analysis, several top co-occurrence clusters were reported to appear linked to parvovirus B19, influenza, CMV and Epstein-Barr virus. Most CMV-associated TCR beta chains appeared to be HLA-restricted in a later analysis, and the HLA associations seemed to be driven largely by CMV exposure. Immune exposure information for the cohort was limited to CMV serostatus. An association between a missense DCLRE1C variant and V-gene and J-gene trimming of TCR beta chains was found in a later genetic analysis and replicated in an independent cohort. Three of the identified cytomegalovirus-associated TCR beta chains were confirmed in vitro to be specific for cytomegalovirus antigens.

This clonotype was obtained from a man aged 50-59 years in good health and CMV-seropositive. Here the chain combines TRBV27 and TRBJ1-2; 5 matching bases give a weak D call of TRBD1. The sequenced sample consisted of PBMCs. The CDR3 is CASSLQGNYGYTF. The DNA sequence reads TGTGCCAGCAGCCTTCAGGGAAACTATGGCTACACCTTC.